Listed here are 8 T cell receptor beta chains from one sample, sequenced in a study of cytomegalovirus exposure and HLA in healthy donors. The PCR was carried out with 60 Vbeta primers and 13 Jbeta primers. TCRdb's table, derived via immunoSEQ multiplex PCR, lists solely in-frame clones and lacks some. The profile shows 150,000 or so clones, 60% to 80% of them singletons. Sequenced: PBMCs. The receptors were gathered from a man aged 45-65 years in good health and CMV-seropositive.

The CDR3 DNA follows: TGTGCCAGCAGGCCAGAGGGGACAGGGGCCACCGGGGAGCTGTTTTTT. This codes for CASRPEGTGATGELFF. The chain carries TRBV13 and TRBJ2-2, with 10 bases matching TRBD1. The germline V gene has CDR1 PRHDT and CDR2 FYEKMQ (reference sequence). This CDR3 region has 16 residues. Trimming took 6 bases from V and 4 from J; bases not matched to a gene: 8.

The V gene is TRBV6-5, the J gene TRBJ2-5, with D possibly TRBD1 on 6 matching bases. The J call is uncertain, as TRBJ2-7 better fits the DNA end. CDR1 is MNHEY, CDR2 SVGAGI, per germline. The CDR3 has 13 amino acids. The CDR3 DNA follows: TGTGCCAGCAGTTTTGGCAGGGGCTACGAGCAGTACTTC. Translated, it gives CASSFGRGYEQYF.

The chain combines TRBV6-6 with TRBJ2-2, with TRBD2 identical over 7 bases. Losses at the gene ends were 0 bases for V and 6 bases for J; bases not matched to a gene: 7. The CDR3 runs 16 residues. The germline CDR1 and CDR2 sequences are MNHNY and SVGAGI (reference sequence). The CDR3 nucleotides are TGTGCCAGCAGTTACTCCGGCGGGGGTCGGTCCGGGGAGCTGTTTTTT. Its translation is CASSYSGGGRSGELFF.

This chain uses TRBV5-1 with TRBJ2-1, with TRBD2 matching over 10 bases. This CDR3 comprises 15 residues. Germline trimming cut 1 base from V and 10 bases from J; bases unmatched to any gene: 8. Germline V gene data show CDR1 as SGHRS and CDR2 as YFSETQ. The DNA of the CDR3 is TGCGCCAGCAGCTTGCTCCGTCTAGCGGGGGACGAGCAGTTCTTC. Residues: CASSLLRLAGDEQFF.

The J gene is TRBJ1-1, the V gene TRBV7-6; D possibly corresponds to TRBD1 (5 bases). With 4 bases removed from V and 2 bases from J, the gap between germline ends came to 14 bases. This CDR3 is built from 15 residues. Looked up from germline, CDR1 is SGHVS and CDR2 is FNYEAQ. CDR3 DNA: TGTGCCAGCAGCTCGTTGAAGGGGCTAAACACTGAAGCTTTCTTT. Protein product: CASSSLKGLNTEAFF.

The chain employs TRBV7-9 and TRBJ1-4, with D tentatively TRBD1 (5 bases). Germline CDR1 SEHNR, CDR2 FQNEAQ (reference sequence). The CDR3 spans 16 residues. Trimming took 2 bases from V and 3 from J, leaving 13 bases between them. CDR3: CASSLPGGQANEKLFF. Here the CDR3 DNA reads TGTGCCAGCAGCTTACCGGGGGGTCAAGCTAATGAAAAACTGTTTTTT.

This clone was seen a few times. This rearrangement joins TRBV2 to TRBJ2-1, with a weak D call TRBD1 (6 bases). Germline lookup yields CDR1 SNHLY and CDR2 FYNNEI. Trimming removed 6 bases at V and 7 bases at J, with 16 bases between. The length of the CDR3 is 14 residues. The CDR3 sequence: CASSALGTINEQFF. The CDR3 region has the DNA TGTGCCAGCAGCGCACTCGGGACAATAAATGAGCAGTTCTTC.

V gene TRBV10-3 combines with J gene TRBJ1-5, with D possibly TRBD1 on 6 matching bases. V lost 4 bases and J 4 bases, leaving 8 bases between the germline ends. CDR1 and CDR2 from the germline V gene are ENHRY and SYGVKD. The CDR3 is 13 amino acids. The CDR3 region has the DNA TGTGCCATCAGTGCAGGGGAGAATCAGCCCCAGCATTTT. Protein sequence: CAISAGENQPQHF.